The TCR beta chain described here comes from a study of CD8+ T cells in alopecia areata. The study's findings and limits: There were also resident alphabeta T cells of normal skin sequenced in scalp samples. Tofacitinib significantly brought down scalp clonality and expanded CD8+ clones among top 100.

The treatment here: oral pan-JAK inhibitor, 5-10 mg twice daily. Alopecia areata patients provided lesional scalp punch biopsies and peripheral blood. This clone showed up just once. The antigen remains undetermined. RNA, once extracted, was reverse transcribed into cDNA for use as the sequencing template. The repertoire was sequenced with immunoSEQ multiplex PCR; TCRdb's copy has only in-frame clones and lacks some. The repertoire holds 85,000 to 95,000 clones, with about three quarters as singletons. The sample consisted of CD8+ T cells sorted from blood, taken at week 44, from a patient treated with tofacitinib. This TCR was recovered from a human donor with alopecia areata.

The CDR3 nucleotides read TGCGCCAGCAGCCAAGCGGGGAGGGGTACAGATACGCAGTATTTT. Amino acids: CASSQAGRGTDTQYF. The rearrangement uses TRBV4-3 and TRBJ2-3; 7 bases are a match to TRBD2. The trim removed 1 base at V and 3 bases at J, leaving 4 bases unmatched. In germline, CDR1 is LGHNA, CDR2 YSLEER. The CDR3 contains 15 residues.